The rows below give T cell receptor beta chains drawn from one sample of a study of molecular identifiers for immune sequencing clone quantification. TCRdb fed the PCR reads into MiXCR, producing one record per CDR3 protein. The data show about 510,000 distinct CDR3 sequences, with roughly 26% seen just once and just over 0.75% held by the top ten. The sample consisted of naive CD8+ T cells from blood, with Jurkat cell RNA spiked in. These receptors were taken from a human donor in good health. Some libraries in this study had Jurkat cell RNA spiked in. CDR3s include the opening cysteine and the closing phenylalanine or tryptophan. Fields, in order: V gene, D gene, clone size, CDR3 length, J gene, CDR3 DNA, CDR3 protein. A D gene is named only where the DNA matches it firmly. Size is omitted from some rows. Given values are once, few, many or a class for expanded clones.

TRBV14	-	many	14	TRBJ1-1	TGTGCCAGCAGCCAAGTCAGGGCTAACACTGAAGCTTTCTTT	CASSQVRANTEAFF
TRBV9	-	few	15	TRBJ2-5	TGTGCCAGCAGCTCCGAAGGACGGACCTCCGAGACCCAGTACTTC	CASSSEGRTSETQYF
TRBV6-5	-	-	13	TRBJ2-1	TGTGCCAGCAGTTACCCGGGACTCCATGAGCAGTTCTTC	CASSYPGLHEQFF
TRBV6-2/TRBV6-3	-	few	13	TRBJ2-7	TGTGCCAGCAGTCCCGGGACAATCTACGAGCAGTACTTC	CASSPGTIYEQYF
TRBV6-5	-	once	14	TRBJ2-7	TGTGCCAGCAGTTATTCTGCGGTGGGCTACGAGCAGTACTTC	CASSYSAVGYEQYF
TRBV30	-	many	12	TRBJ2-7	TGTGCCTGGAGCAACGGTAACTACGAGCAGTACTTC	CAWSNGNYEQYF
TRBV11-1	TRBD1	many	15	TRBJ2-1	TGTGCCAGCAGCTTGGGGACAGGGGCCTACAATGAGCAGTTCTTC	CASSLGTGAYNEQFF
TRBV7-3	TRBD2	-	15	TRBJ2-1	TGTGCCAGCAGCTTAGTTAGGCGGGAGAACAATGAGCAGTTCTTC	CASSLVRRENNEQFF
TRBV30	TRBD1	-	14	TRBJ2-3	TGTGCCTGGAGCGGGACAGGGGGCTTGGATACGCAGTATTTT	CAWSGTGGLDTQYF
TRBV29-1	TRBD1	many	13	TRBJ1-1	TGCAGCGTGTACAGGGGCCAGAACACTGAAGCTTTCTTT	CSVYRGQNTEAFF
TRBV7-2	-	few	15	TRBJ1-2	TGTGCCAGCAGCTCGACAGGCAACTCTAACTATGGCTACACCTTC	CASSSTGNSNYGYTF
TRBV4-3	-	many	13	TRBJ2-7	TGCGCCAGCAGCCGTTGGGGATCGGACGAGCAGTACTTC	CASSRWGSDEQYF
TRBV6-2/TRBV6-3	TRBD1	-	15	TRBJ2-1	TGTGCCAGCAGTTACGGCAGGGGGCGCGTTAATGAGCAGTTCTTC	CASSYGRGRVNEQFF
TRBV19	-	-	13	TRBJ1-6	TGTGCCACCACACAGGGATATAATTCACCCCTCCACTTT	CATTQGYNSPLHF
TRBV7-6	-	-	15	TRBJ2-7	TGTGCCAGCAGCAATAACGGGACGGGATCCTACGAGCAGTACTTC	CASSNNGTGSYEQYF
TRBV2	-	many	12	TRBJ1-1	TGTGCCAGCAGTGAACGGACAGATGAAGCTTTCTTT	CASSERTDEAFF
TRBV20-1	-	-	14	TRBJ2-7	TGCAGTGCTAGACCGGCCGAGGGGACCTACGAGCAGTACTTC	CSARPAEGTYEQYF
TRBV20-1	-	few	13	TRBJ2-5	TGCAGTGCTAGTACCCGTTACCAAGAGACCCAGTACTTC	CSASTRYQETQYF
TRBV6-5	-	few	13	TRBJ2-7	TGTGCCAGCAGTTACTCTTATAGAAACGAGCAGTACTTC	CASSYSYRNEQYF
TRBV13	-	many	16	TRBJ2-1	TGTGCCAGCAGCCCTCTGCCCGGGAGCTCCTACAATGAGCAGTTCTTC	CASSPLPGSSYNEQFF
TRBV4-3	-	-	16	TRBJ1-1	TGCGCCAGCAGCCTCGATTTACTGGGAGGTCTGTTTAGAGCTTTCTTT	CASSLDLLGGLFRAFF
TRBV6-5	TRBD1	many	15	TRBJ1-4	TGTGCCAGCAGACCCTCGGGACAGGGTTATGAAAAACTGTTTTTT	CASRPSGQGYEKLFF
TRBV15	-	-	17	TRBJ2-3	TGTGCCACCAGCAGAGAGTCACCGGAGGGTAGCACAGATACGCAGTATTTT	CATSRESPEGSTDTQYF
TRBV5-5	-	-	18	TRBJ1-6	TGTGCCAGCAGCGCTACAGGACAGTTAAACTCCTATAATTCACCCCTCCACTTT	CASSATGQLNSYNSPLHF
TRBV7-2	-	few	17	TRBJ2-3	TGTGCCAGCAGCGACGACCGGGGCCACTATAGCACAGATACGCAGTATTTT	CASSDDRGHYSTDTQYF
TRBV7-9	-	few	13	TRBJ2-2	TGTGCCAGCAGCCCGGACCACACCGGGGAGCTGTTTTTT	CASSPDHTGELFF
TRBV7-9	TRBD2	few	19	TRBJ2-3	TGTGCCAGCAGCTACCGCCGGACCACTAGCGGTTCTAGCACAGATACGCAGTATTTT	CASSYRRTTSGSSTDTQYF
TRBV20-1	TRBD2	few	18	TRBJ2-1	TGCAGTGCTAGAGATGTTTTCAGGGTGGGACTAGACTACAATGAGCAGTTCTTC	CSARDVFRVGLDYNEQFF
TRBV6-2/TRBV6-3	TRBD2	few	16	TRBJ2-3	TGTGCCAGCAGCGCCGGGACTAGCGCCAGCACAGATACGCAGTATTTT	CASSAGTSASTDTQYF
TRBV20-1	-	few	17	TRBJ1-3	TGCAGTGCTAGAGCTGGGCCCCCATTACTCTCTGGAAACACCATATATTTT	CSARAGPPLLSGNTIYF
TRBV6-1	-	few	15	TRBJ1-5	TGTGCCAGCAGTCCTCGGACCACCGGAGCTCAGCCCCAGCATTTT	CASSPRTTGAQPQHF
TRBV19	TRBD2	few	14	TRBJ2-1	TGTGCCAGTAGTATATCCAGCGGGAGCCGGGAGCAGTTCTTC	CASSISSGSREQFF
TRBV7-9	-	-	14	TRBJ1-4	TGTGCCAGCAGCATCAGTGGACATAATGAAAAACTGTTTTTT	CASSISGHNEKLFF